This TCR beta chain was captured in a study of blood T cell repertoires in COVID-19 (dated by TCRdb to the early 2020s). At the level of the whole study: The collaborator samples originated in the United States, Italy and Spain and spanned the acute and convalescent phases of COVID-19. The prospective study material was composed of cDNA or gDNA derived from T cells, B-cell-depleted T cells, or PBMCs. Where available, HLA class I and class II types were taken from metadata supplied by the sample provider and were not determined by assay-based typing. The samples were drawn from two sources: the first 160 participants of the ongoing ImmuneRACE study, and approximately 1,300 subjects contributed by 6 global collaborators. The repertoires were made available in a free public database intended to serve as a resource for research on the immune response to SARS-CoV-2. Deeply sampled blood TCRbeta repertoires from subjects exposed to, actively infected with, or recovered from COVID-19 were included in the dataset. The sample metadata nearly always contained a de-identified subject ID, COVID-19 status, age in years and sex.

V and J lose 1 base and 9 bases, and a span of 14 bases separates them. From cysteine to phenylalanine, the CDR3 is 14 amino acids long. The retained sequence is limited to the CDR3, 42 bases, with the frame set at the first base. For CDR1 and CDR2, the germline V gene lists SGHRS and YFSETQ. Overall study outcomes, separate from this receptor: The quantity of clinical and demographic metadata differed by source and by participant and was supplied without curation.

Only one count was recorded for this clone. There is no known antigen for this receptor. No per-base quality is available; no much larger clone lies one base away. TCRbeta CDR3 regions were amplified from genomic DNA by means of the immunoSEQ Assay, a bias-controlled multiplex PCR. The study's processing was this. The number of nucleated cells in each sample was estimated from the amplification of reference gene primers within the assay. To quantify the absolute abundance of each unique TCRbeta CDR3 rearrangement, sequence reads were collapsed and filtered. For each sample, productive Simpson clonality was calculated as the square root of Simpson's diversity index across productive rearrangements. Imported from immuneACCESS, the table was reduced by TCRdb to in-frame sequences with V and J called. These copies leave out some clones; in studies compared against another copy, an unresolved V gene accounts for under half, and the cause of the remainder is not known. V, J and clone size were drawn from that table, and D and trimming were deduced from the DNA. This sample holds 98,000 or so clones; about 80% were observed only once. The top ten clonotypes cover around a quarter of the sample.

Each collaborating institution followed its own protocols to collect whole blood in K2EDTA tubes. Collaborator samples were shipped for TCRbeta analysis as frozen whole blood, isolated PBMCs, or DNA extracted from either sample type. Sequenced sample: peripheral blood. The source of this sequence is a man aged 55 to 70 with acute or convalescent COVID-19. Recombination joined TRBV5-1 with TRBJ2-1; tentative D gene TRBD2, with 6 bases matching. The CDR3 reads CASSLIEIGSEQFF. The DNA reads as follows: TGCGCCAGCAGCTTGATCGAGATCGGGAGTGAGCAGTTCTTC. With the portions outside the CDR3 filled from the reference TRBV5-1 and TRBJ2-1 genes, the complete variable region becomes KAGVTQTPRYLIKTRGQQVTLSCSPISGHRSVSWYQQTPGQGLQFLFEYFSETQRNKGNFPGRFSGRQFSNSRSEMNVSTLELGDSALYLCASSLIEIGSEQFFGPGTRLTVL.